Below are 21 T cell receptor beta chains sequenced from a single sample in a study of PD-1 blockade in classical Hodgkin lymphoma. Every patient had relapsed following autologous stem cell transplantation, and cohorts differed in brentuximab vedotin exposure. The method was immunoSEQ multiplex PCR; TCRdb's version includes in-frame clones alone and lacks a portion of them. The data show under 75,000 clones, with roughly 91% seen just once and under 6.5% held by the top ten. The sample consisted of peripheral blood mononuclear cells (PBMCs), taken before the second cycle of nivolumab. These receptors all come from a human donor with classical Hodgkin lymphoma.

This chain uses TRBV7-9 with TRBJ1-1, with D hard to call. This CDR3 has 13 amino acids. CDR1 SEHNR and CDR2 FQNEAQ come from the germline V gene (reference sequence). V gave up 1 base and J gave up 4 bases, with 7 bases separating them. The CDR3 loop is CASSLGGSTEAFF. The CDR3 bases are TGTGCCAGCAGCTTAGGCGGGAGCACTGAAGCTTTCTTT.

The V gene is TRBV2, the J gene TRBJ2-3; D possibly uses TRBD1 or TRBD2 (6 bases each). Germline V gene data show CDR1 as SNHLY and CDR2 as FYNNEI. V was pared by 8 bases and J by 2 bases, with 14 bases between. The CDR3 runs 14 residues. CDR3 sequence reads: CASQRGAFTDTQYF. The CDR3 nucleotides are TGTGCCAGCCAAAGGGGGGCCTTCACAGATACGCAGTATTTT. The full variable domain, completed using reference TRBV2 and TRBJ2-3, is EPEVTQTPSHQVTQMGQEVILRCVPISNHLYFYWYRQILGQKVEFLVSFYNNEISEKSEIFDDQFSVERPDGSNFTLKIRSTKLEDSAMYFCASQRGAFTDTQYFGPGTRLTVL.

This clone was detected only once. The chain couples TRBV5-1 to TRBJ2-3; D is possibly TRBD1 or TRBD2 (6 bases each). Trimming removed 2 bases from V and 4 bases from J, with 11 bases in between. This CDR3 is built from 14 residues. Looked up from germline, CDR1 is SGHRS and CDR2 is YFSETQ. CDR3 nucleotide sequence: TGCGCCAGCAGCTTAGGGGGGCCCTCAGATACGCAGTATTTT. Amino acid sequence: CASSLGGPSDTQYF.

As for this clone: One end of the junction is discordant with germline, which a read error may explain. The gene calls are TRBV5-1 and TRBJ1-4; 8 nucleotides match TRBD1. This CDR3 spans 15 amino acids. Germline assignment: CDR1 SGHRS and CDR2 YFSETQ. The CDR3 protein is CASSSTGATNKKLFF. DNA of the CDR3: TGCGCCAGCAGCTCGACAGGGGCAACTAATAAAAAACTGTTTTTT. Full variable domain (remainder filled in from reference TRBV5-1 and TRBJ1-4): KAGVTQTPRYLIKTRGQQVTLSCSPISGHRSVSWYQQTPGQGLQFLFEYFSETQRNKGNFPGRFSGRQFSNSRSEMNVSTLELGDSALYLCASSSTGATNKKLFFGSGTQLSVL.

The V gene is TRBV6-6, the J gene TRBJ2-3; TRBD1 is a possible D gene (6 bases). The CDR3 consists of 14 residues. V shed 5 bases and J shed 3 bases, with 12 bases lying between them. Germline V CDR1 and CDR2: MNHNY, SVGAGI (reference sequence). The CDR3 loop reads CASSGQTGTDTQYF. CDR3 coding DNA: TGTGCCAGCAGTGGACAAACAGGGACAGATACGCAGTATTTT.

The chain has TRBV7-8 and TRBJ1-2; unclear D gene. Looked up from germline, CDR1 is SGHVS and CDR2 is FQNEAQ. This CDR3 is 14 amino acids long. Between the trimmed V and J ends, which lost 0 bases and 4 bases, there was a span of 9 bases. The CDR3 region has the DNA TGTGCCAGCAGCTTAGCTGCGACGGGCTATGGCTACACCTTC. Its translation: CASSLAATGYGYTF.

This clone was detected only once. The J gene is TRBJ1-5, the V gene TRBV10-3; D is unresolved. V lost 6 bases, J lost 0 bases, and 12 bases lay in between. The CDR3 has 15 amino acids. CDR1 and CDR2 from the germline V gene are ENHRY and SYGVKD. CDR3 in amino acids: CAISLSGGSNQPQHF. CDR3 sequence (DNA): TGTGCCATCAGCCTCAGTGGCGGTAGCAATCAGCCCCAGCATTTT.

The chain uses TRBV28 and TRBJ2-5; D is possibly TRBD1 (6 bases). The CDR3 loop spans 13 amino acids. Trimming stripped 7 bases from V and 4 bases from J, with 13 bases between. The germline V gene encodes CDR1 MDHEN and CDR2 SYDVKM. This chain's CDR3 is CASTQGLRETQYF. The CDR3 DNA follows: TGTGCCAGCACGCAGGGGCTTCGAGAGACCCAGTACTTC.

V is TRBV5-1 and J is TRBJ1-4; D call uncertain. Per germline, CDR1 SGHRS and CDR2 YFSETQ. Trimming cost V 4 bases and J 7 bases, with 14 bases left between them. The length of the CDR3 is 14 residues. The CDR3 nucleotides read TGCGCCAGCAGCCCCGGCTCTATCCCTGAAAAACTGTTTTTT. Translating it yields CASSPGSIPEKLFF.

This chain joins TRBV5-1 and TRBJ1-1, with D possibly TRBD1 on 5 matching bases. The CDR3 loop spans 14 amino acids. V was cut by 0 bases and J by 4 bases, with 10 bases left in between. Germline assignment: CDR1 SGHRS and CDR2 YFSETQ. CDR3 residues: CASSLGTTVTEAFF. Written as DNA, the CDR3 is TGCGCCAGCAGCTTGGGGACGACAGTCACTGAAGCTTTCTTT.

J is TRBJ2-3 and V is TRBV12-5; the D gene is possibly TRBD2 (5 bases). The germline V and J ends were trimmed by 6 bases and 2 bases, with 9 bases remaining between them. Germline assignment: CDR1 LGHNT and CDR2 FRNRAP. The CDR3 contains 13 residues. CDR3 DNA: TGTGCTAGTGGCCGAGGGATCACAGATACGCAGTATTTT. Its protein product is CASGRGITDTQYF.

This chain links TRBV5-1 with TRBJ2-1; D may be TRBD1 (6 bases). The CDR3 has 15 residues. Germline V gene lookup returns CDR1 SGHRS and CDR2 YFSETQ. Trimming pared 0 bases from V and 7 bases from J, leaving 14 bases between. CDR3 sequence (DNA): TGCGCCAGCAGCTTGGGGCAGGGGTCACTGAATGAGCAGTTCTTC. It translates to CASSLGQGSLNEQFF. Combining the CDR3 with reference TRBV5-1 and TRBJ2-1 gives the whole variable domain KAGVTQTPRYLIKTRGQQVTLSCSPISGHRSVSWYQQTPGQGLQFLFEYFSETQRNKGNFPGRFSGRQFSNSRSEMNVSTLELGDSALYLCASSLGQGSLNEQFFGPGTRLTVL.

Only one count was recorded for this clone. The chain employs TRBV5-1 and TRBJ2-3; D might be TRBD1 (6 bases). The CDR3 is 14 residues long. With 1 base removed from V and 2 bases from J, the gap between germline ends came to 8 bases. CDR1 and CDR2 from the germline V gene are SGHRS and YFSETQ. CDR3 region: CASSLRGSTDTQYF. The CDR3 DNA follows: TGCGCCAGCAGCTTGAGGGGGTCCACAGATACGCAGTATTTT.

J is TRBJ2-2 and V is TRBV5-5; D remains unclear. Germline V gene lookup returns CDR1 SGHKS and CDR2 YYEKEE (reference sequence). This CDR3 is 14 amino acids long. Trimming stripped 4 bases from V and 4 bases from J, with 11 bases between. The DNA of the CDR3 is TGTGCCAGCAGCCCTCTTCAGGCCACCGGGGAGCTGTTTTTT. Amino acid sequence: CASSPLQATGELFF.

The chain uses TRBV4-1 and TRBJ1-1; perhaps TRBD1 as D (6 bases). The CDR3 spans 14 residues. Germline V lookup: CDR1 MGHRA, CDR2 YSYEKL. V shed 1 base and J shed 6 bases, with 12 bases lying between them. CDR3 protein: CASSQATGSSEAFF. CDR3 nucleotide sequence: TGCGCCAGCAGCCAAGCTACAGGGAGCTCTGAAGCTTTCTTT.

This clone showed up just once. The chain links TRBV19 to TRBJ2-2; 11 positions agree with TRBD1. V trimming: 2 bases; J trimming: 5 bases; junction bases outside the gene matches: 10. In germline, CDR1 is LNHDA, CDR2 SQIVND (reference sequence). The CDR3 extends over 18 amino acids. CDR3 amino acids: CASSILGTGGRRTGELFF. The CDR3, as DNA: TGTGCCAGTAGTATACTCGGGACAGGGGGACGTAGGACCGGGGAGCTGTTTTTT.

This chain uses TRBV7-9 with TRBJ1-2; the D gene is possibly TRBD1 (6 bases). Germline V gene lookup returns CDR1 SEHNR and CDR2 FQNEAQ (reference sequence). With 5 bases removed from V and 2 bases from J, the gap between germline ends came to 9 bases. This CDR3 region has 13 residues. CDR3 in amino acids: CASSQGQNYGYTF. CDR3 in DNA: TGTGCCAGCAGCCAAGGACAGAACTATGGCTACACCTTC.

In DNA form, the CDR3 reads TGCGCCAGCAGCTTGGCAGGGTGGAATGAAAAACTGTTTTTT. This sequence encodes CASSLAGWNEKLFF. The chain uses TRBV5-1 and TRBJ1-4; tentatively, D is TRBD1 (5 bases). The V and J ends lost 0 bases and 5 bases respectively, with 8 bases between them. The CDR3 length is 14 residues. In germline, CDR1 is SGHRS, CDR2 YFSETQ.

The chain joins TRBV13 to TRBJ1-1, with TRBD1 as a possible D gene (5 bases). The CDR3 extends over 15 amino acids. Trimming cost V 5 bases and J 1 base, with 14 bases left between them. CDR1 is PRHDT and CDR2 is FYEKMQ in the germline V gene (reference sequence). DNA of the CDR3: TGTGCCAGCAGCCACAGGAACCTAAGGAACACTGAAGCTTTCTTT. This sequence encodes CASSHRNLRNTEAFF.

The chain carries TRBV28 and TRBJ1-5; tentatively, D is TRBD1 (6 bases). CDR3 size: 15 residues. Looked up from germline, CDR1 is MDHEN and CDR2 is SYDVKM. Deletions cut 5 bases from V and 2 bases from J, with 13 bases between. DNA for the CDR3: TGTGCCAGCAGTCCCTCGGGGGGCGGCAATCAGCCCCAGCATTTT. Encoded protein: CASSPSGGGNQPQHF.

The gene calls are TRBV5-1 and TRBJ2-1, with TRBD2 matching over 7 bases. The CDR3 extends over 15 amino acids. The trim removed 0 bases at V and 5 bases at J, leaving 5 bases unmatched. Germline V lookup: CDR1 SGHRS, CDR2 YFSETQ. In DNA, the CDR3 is TGCGCCAGCAGCTTGGGAGCGGGGTCTGACAATGAGCAGTTCTTC. The encoded protein is CASSLGAGSDNEQFF.